This TCR beta chain was documented in a study of T cell clonotyping in hematopoietic cell transplantation. Study-level results: After transplant, recipient diversity fell while pathologically expanded clonotypes grew through day 180.

On this clone: Its antigen is undetermined.

The repertoire was sequenced with immunoSEQ multiplex PCR; TCRdb's copy has only in-frame clones and lacks some. The data hold 25,000 or so clones, with 60% to 80% observed a single time. Per the germline V gene, CDR1 is SQVTM and CDR2 is ANQGSEA. J lost 2 bases, V lost 7 bases, and 2 bases had no gene match. The CDR3 is 13 amino acids. Stated time point: recipient sample about 28 days before transplant, after cytoreduction. The sequence came from a man aged 50-59 years with myelodysplastic syndrome. Some clones in this sample may be carry-over from other donors' samples. The starting material was peripheral blood mononuclear cells, obtained before stem cell transplant. The chain combines TRBV29-1 with TRBJ2-1, with 10 bases aligning to TRBD1. CDR3 DNA sequence: TGCAGCGGGGGACAGGGGCCCTACAATGAGCAGTTCTTC. It yields the protein CSGGQGPYNEQFF.